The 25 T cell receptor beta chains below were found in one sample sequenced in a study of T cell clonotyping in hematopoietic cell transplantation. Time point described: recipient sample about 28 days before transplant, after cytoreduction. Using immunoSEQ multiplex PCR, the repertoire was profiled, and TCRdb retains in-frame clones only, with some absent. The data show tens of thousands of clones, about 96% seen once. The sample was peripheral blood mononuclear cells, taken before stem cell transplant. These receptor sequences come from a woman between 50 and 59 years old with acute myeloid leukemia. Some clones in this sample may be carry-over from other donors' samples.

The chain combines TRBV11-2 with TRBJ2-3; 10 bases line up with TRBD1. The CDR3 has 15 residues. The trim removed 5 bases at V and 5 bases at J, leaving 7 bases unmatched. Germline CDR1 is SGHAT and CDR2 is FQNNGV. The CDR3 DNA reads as TGTGCCAGCAGCGAGGGACAGGGGCTCATAGATACGCAGTATTTT. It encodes CASSEGQGLIDTQYF.

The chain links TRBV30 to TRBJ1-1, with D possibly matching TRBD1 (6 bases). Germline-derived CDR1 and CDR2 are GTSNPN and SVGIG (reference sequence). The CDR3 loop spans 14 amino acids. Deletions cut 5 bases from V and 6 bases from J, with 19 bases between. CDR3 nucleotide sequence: TGTGCCTGGGAAAAACAGGGAACTGCGGCTGAAGCTTTCTTT. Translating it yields CAWEKQGTAAEAFF.

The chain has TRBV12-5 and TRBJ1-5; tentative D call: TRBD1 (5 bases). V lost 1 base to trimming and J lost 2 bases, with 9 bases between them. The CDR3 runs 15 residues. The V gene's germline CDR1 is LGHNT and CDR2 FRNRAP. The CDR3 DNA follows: TGTGCTAGTGGTTTGGAGGGGTCGGGCAATCAGCCCCAGCATTTT. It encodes CASGLEGSGNQPQHF.

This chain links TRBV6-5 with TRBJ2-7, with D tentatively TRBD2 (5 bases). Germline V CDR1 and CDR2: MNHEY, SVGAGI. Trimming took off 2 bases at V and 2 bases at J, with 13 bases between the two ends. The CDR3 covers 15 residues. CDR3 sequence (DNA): TGTGCCAGCAGTTACACACTAGGTTCAACCTACGAGCAGTACTTC. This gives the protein CASSYTLGSTYEQYF.

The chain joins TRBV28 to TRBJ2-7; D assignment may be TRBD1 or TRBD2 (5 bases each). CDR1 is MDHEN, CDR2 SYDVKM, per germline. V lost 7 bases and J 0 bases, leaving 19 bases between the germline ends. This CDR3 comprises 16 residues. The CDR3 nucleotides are TGTGCCAGCACGCAAGGGGCTAGCTGGAGCTCCTACGAGCAGTACTTC. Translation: CASTQGASWSSYEQYF.

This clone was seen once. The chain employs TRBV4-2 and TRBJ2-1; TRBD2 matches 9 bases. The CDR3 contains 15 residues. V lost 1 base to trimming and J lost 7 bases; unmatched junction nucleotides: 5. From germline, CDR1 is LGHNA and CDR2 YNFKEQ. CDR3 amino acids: CASSQASGNPNEQFF. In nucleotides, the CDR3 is TGTGCCAGCAGCCAAGCTAGCGGGAATCCAAATGAGCAGTTCTTC.

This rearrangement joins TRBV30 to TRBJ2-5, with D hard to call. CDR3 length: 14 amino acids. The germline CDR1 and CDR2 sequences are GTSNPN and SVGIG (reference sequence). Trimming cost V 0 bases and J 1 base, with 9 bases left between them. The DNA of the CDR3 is TGTGCCTGGAGTGTTTTGGGATTCCAAGAGACCCAGTACTTC. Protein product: CAWSVLGFQETQYF. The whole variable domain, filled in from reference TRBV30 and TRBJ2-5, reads SQTIHQWPATLVQPVGSPLSLECTVEGTSNPNLYWYRQAAGRGLQLLFYSVGIGQISSEVPQNLSASRPQDRQFILSSKKLLLSDSGFYLCAWSVLGFQETQYFGPGTRLLVL.

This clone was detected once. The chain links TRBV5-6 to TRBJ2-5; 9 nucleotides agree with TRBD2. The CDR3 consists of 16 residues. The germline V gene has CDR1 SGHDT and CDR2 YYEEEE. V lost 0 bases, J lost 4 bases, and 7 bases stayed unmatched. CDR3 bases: TGTGCCAGCAGCTTGGCGGTGCGGGGGGGCCTAGAGACCCAGTACTTC. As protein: CASSLAVRGGLETQYF. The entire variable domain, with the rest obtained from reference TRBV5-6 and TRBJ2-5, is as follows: DAGVTQSPTHLIKTRGQQVTLRCSPKSGHDTVSWYQQALGQGPQFIFQYYEEEERQRGNFPDRFSGHQFPNYSSELNVNALLLGDSALYLCASSLAVRGGLETQYFGPGTRLLVL.

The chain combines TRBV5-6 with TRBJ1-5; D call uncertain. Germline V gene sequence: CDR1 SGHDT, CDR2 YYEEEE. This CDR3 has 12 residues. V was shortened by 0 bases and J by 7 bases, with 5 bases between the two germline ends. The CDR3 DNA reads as TGTGCCAGCAGCTTGGCCGGACAGCCCCAGCATTTT. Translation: CASSLAGQPQHF.

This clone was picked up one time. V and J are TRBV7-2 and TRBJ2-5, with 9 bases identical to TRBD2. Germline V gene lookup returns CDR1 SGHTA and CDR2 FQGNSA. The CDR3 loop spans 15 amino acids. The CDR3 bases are TGTGCTCTGATTATCAGCGGGGGGACCCAAGAGACCCAGTACTTC. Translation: CALIISGGTQETQYF.

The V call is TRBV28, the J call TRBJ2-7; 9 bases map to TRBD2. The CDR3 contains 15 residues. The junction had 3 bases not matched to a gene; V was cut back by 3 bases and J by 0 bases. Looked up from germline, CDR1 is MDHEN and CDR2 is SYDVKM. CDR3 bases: TGTGCCAGCAGTTTCGCGGGAGGGAGCTCCTACGAGCAGTACTTC. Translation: CASSFAGGSSYEQYF.

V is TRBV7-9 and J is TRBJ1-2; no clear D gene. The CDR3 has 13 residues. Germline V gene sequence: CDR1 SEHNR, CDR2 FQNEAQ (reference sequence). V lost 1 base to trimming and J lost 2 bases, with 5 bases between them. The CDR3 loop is CASSLGQNYGYTF. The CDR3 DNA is TGTGCCAGCAGCTTAGGGCAGAACTATGGCTACACCTTC.

CDR3 region: CATRQGVQETQYF. The DNA for the CDR3 is TGCGCCACCCGACAGGGGGTCCAAGAGACCCAGTACTTC. This chain links TRBV5-1 with TRBJ2-5, with 9 bases fitting TRBD1. Germline V gene data show CDR1 as SGHRS and CDR2 as YFSETQ. The V segment lost 9 bases and the J segment 1 base; nucleotides outside the gene matches: 4. This CDR3 contains 13 residues.

The chain's CDR3 is CASSSDRVSYEQYF. In nucleotides, the CDR3 is TGTGCCAGCAGCTCGGACAGGGTCTCCTACGAGCAGTACTTC. The chain carries TRBV6-1 and TRBJ2-7, with 8 bases matching TRBD1. The junction had 4 bases not matched to a gene; V was cut back by 6 bases and J by 0 bases. The CDR3 runs to 14 residues. The germline gives CDR1 MNHNS, CDR2 SASEGT.

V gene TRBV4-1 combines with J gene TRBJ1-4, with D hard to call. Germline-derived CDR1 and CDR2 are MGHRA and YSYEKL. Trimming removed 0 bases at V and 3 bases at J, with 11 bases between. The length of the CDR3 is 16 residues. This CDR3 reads CASSQDGGIANEKLFF. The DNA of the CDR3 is TGCGCCAGCAGCCAAGACGGTGGGATAGCTAATGAAAAACTGTTTTTT.

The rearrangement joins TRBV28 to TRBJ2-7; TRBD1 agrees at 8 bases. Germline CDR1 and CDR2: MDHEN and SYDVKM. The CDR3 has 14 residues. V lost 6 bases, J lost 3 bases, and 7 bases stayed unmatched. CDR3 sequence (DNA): TGTGCCAGCAGGCCGGGACAGGCCCGCTACGAGCAGTACTTC. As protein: CASRPGQARYEQYF. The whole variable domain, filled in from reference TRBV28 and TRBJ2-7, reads DVKVTQSSRYLVKRTGEKVFLECVQDMDHENMFWYRQDPGLGLRLIYFSYDVKMKEKGDIPEGYSVSREKKERFSLILESASTNQTSMYLCASRPGQARYEQYFGPGTRLTVT.

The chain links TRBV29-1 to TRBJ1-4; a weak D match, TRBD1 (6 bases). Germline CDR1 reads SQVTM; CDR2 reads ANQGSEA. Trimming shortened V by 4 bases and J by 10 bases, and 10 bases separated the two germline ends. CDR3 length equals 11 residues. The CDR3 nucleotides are TGCAGCGTTGTGCTAGGGGGAAAACTGTTTTTT. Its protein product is CSVVLGGKLFF.

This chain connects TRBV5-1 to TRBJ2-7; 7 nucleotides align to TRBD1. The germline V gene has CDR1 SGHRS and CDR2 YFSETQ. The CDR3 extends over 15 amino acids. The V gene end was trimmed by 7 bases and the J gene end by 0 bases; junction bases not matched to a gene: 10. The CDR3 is CASALSDRSSYEQYF. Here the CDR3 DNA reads TGCGCCAGCGCTTTATCGGACAGGAGCTCCTACGAGCAGTACTTC.

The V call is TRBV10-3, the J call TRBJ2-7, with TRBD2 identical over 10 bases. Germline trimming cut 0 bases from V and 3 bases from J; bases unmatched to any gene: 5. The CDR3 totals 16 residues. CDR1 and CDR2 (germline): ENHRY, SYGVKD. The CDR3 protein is CAISESVLAGDYEQYF. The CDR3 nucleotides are TGTGCCATCAGTGAGTCGGTTCTAGCGGGAGACTACGAGCAGTACTTC.

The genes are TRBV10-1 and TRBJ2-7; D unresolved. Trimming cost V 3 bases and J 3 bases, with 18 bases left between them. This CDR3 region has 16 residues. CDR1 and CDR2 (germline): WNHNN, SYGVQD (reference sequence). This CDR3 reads CASSEVGASPFYEQYF. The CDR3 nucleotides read TGCGCCAGCAGTGAAGTGGGTGCCAGTCCTTTCTACGAGCAGTACTTC.

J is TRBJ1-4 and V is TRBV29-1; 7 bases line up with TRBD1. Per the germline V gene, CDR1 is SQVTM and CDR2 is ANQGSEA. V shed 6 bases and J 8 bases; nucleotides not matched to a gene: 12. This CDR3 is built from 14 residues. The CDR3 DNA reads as TGCAGCGTGAGACGACAGGGAGGAGACGAAAAACTGTTTTTT. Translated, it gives CSVRRQGGDEKLFF. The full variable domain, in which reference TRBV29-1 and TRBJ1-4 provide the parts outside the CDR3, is SAVISQKPSRDICQRGTSLTIQCQVDSQVTMMFWYRQQPGQSLTLIATANQGSEATYESGFVIDKFPISRPNLTFSTLTVSNMSPEDSSIYLCSVRRQGGDEKLFFGSGTQLSVL.

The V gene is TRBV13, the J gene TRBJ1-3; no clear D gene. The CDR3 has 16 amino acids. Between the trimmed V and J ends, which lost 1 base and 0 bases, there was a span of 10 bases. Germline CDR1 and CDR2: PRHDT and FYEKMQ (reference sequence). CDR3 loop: CASSLEGPRSGNTIYF. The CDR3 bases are TGTGCCAGCAGCTTAGAAGGGCCCCGCTCTGGAAACACCATATATTTT.

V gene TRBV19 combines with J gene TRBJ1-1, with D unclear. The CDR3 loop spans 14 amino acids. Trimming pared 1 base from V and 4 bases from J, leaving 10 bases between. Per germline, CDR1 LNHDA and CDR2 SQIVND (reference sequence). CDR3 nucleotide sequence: TGTGCCAGTAGTATAGGTGGCGGCGCCACTGAAGCTTTCTTT. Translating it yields CASSIGGGATEAFF.

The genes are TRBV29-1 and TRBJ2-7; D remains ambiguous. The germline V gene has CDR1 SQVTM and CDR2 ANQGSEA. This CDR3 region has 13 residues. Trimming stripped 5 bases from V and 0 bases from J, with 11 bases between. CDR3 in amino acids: CSVLQLSSYEQYF. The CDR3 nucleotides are TGCAGCGTTCTACAGCTGTCCTCCTACGAGCAGTACTTC.

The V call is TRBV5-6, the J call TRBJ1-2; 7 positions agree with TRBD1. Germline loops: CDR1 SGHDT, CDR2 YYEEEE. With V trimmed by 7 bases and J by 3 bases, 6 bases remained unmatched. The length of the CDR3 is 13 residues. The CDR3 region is CASGRDRYYGYTF. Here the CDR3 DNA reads TGTGCCAGCGGCCGGGACAGATACTATGGCTACACCTTC.